The 17 T cell receptor beta chains below come from one sample, sequenced in a study of Ad26.COV2.S vaccination and SARS-CoV-2 variants. Profiling relied on immunoSEQ multiplex PCR, and the TCRdb table lists in-frame clones only, not all of them. The sample has fewer than 300,000 clones; more than 75% are singletons. Noted treatment: some 20 received Ad26.COV2.S at low or high dose, single or two shots; about five received placebo; per-sample allocation not given. After the first vaccine or placebo injection, samples were drawn on day 63. Sequences were derived from peripheral blood, sampled in a trial of Ad26.COV2.S vaccine versus placebo. These receptor sequences come from a person aged 18 to 59 who received the Ad26.COV2.S COVID-19 vaccine or a placebo.

The rearrangement uses TRBV5-6 and TRBJ1-2, with TRBD1 matching 8 bases. The CDR3 spans 14 residues. Per the germline V gene, CDR1 is SGHDT and CDR2 is YYEEEE. J was trimmed by 9 bases and V by 3 bases; bases with no gene match: 10. DNA of the CDR3: TGTGCCAGCAGCTCGACAGGGGTAGCGTTCAGCTACACCTTC. Its translation is CASSSTGVAFSYTF. The full variable domain, rest sourced from reference TRBV5-6 and TRBJ1-2, is DAGVTQSPTHLIKTRGQQVTLRCSPKSGHDTVSWYQQALGQGPQFIFQYYEEEERQRGNFPDRFSGHQFPNYSSELNVNALLLGDSALYLCASSSTGVAFSYTFGSGTRLTVV.

This clone appeared once. J is TRBJ1-2 and V is TRBV9, with TRBD1 matching over 12 bases. The CDR3 length is 17 residues. V dropped 0 bases and J dropped 0; count of bases not matched to a gene: 3. CDR1 SGDLS and CDR2 YYNGEE come from the germline V gene. The DNA of the CDR3 is TGTGCCAGCAGCGTAGTGGGACAGGGGGCTCCTAACTATGGCTACACCTTC. Translating it yields CASSVVGQGAPNYGYTF.

The J gene is TRBJ1-4, the V gene TRBV3-1 (or the pseudogene TRBV3-2); D is possibly TRBD1 (5 bases). Deletions cut 2 bases from V and 4 bases from J, with 8 bases between. The CDR3 covers 14 residues. CDR1 and CDR2 from the germline V gene are LGHDT and YNNKEL (reference sequence). The CDR3 nucleotides read TGTGCCAGCAGCCAACGGCAGGGTAATGAAAAACTGTTTTTT. As protein: CASSQRQGNEKLFF.

The V call is TRBV5-4, the J call TRBJ2-2; perhaps TRBD2 as D (6 bases). The germline V and J ends were trimmed by 2 bases and 4 bases, with 15 bases remaining between them. This CDR3 has 16 amino acids. CDR1 and CDR2 from the germline V gene are SGHNT and YYREEE (reference sequence). The CDR3 region is CASSFGGPRVTGELFF. The CDR3 coding sequence is TGTGCCAGCAGCTTTGGAGGGCCTCGTGTCACCGGGGAGCTGTTTTTT.

The rearrangement links TRBV30 to TRBJ1-5, with D perhaps matching TRBD1 (5 bases). The CDR3 runs to 13 residues. V was pared by 3 bases and J by 3 bases, with 9 bases between. Germline CDR1 GTSNPN, CDR2 SVGIG (reference sequence). Written as DNA, the CDR3 is TGTGCCTGGAGCCGGACATCCAATCAGCCCCAGCATTTT. Protein sequence: CAWSRTSNQPQHF.

The chain couples TRBV27 to TRBJ1-2; TRBD1 matches 8 bases. The CDR3 is 16 amino acids. Looked up from germline, CDR1 is MNHEY and CDR2 is SMNVEV (reference sequence). The J segment lost 3 bases and the V segment lost 4 bases, leaving 10 bases of the junction unmatched. CDR3 amino acids: CASSSTGTGLHYGYTF. The CDR3 nucleotides are TGTGCCAGCAGTTCTACCGGGACAGGACTTCACTATGGCTACACCTTC.

Concerning this clone itself: The same CDR3 arises from other DNA sequences in this sample as well. This chain uses TRBV13 with TRBJ2-5, with D uncertain. Germline V lookup: CDR1 PRHDT, CDR2 FYEKMQ (reference sequence). CDR3 size: 12 residues. Trimming pared 5 bases from V and 5 bases from J, leaving 9 bases between. The DNA of the CDR3 is TGTGCCAGCAGCCCCAGGCGGGAGACCCAGTACTTC. It is translated as CASSPRRETQYF.

This clone was counted only a few times. The V call is TRBV7-9, the J call TRBJ2-7; D remains ambiguous. V lost 5 bases and J 6 bases, leaving 8 bases between the germline ends. The CDR3 is made up of 11 amino acids. Germline V CDR1 and CDR2: SEHNR, FQNEAQ (reference sequence). For the CDR3, the DNA is TGTGCCAGCAGCCGAGGTCCCGAGCAGTACTTC. Protein: CASSRGPEQYF.

This clone appeared once. The chain employs TRBV4-2 and TRBJ2-3; 10 bases agree with TRBD2. Germline V gene lookup returns CDR1 LGHNA and CDR2 YNFKEQ. With 2 bases clipped from V and 2 bases from J, the junction kept 7 bases outside the gene matches. The CDR3 has 17 amino acids. The CDR3 coding sequence is TGTGCCAGCAGCCAACGTCTAGCGGGGGAACTCACAGATACGCAGTATTTT. Translation gives CASSQRLAGELTDTQYF.

A few counts support this clone. The rearrangement joins TRBV2 to TRBJ1-1, with 9 bases identical to TRBD1. J gave up 5 bases and V 5 bases, and 9 bases lay outside the gene matches. The CDR3 consists of 15 residues. Germline CDR1 is SNHLY and CDR2 is FYNNEI. CDR3: CASSPGQGSGTEAFF. DNA of the CDR3: TGTGCCAGCAGTCCGGGACAGGGAAGTGGTACTGAAGCTTTCTTT.

The chain carries TRBV5-5 and TRBJ2-3; 8 nucleotides match TRBD2. The CDR3 is 20 residues long. V was pared by 1 base and J by 6 bases, with 22 bases of the junction left unmatched. Germline values: CDR1 SGHKS, CDR2 YYEKEE (reference sequence). CDR3 protein: CASSLRFEGRTSSLGDTQYF. The CDR3 coding sequence is TGTGCCAGCAGCTTGAGATTCGAGGGGAGGACTAGCTCTTTGGGGGATACGCAGTATTTT.

The rearrangement joins TRBV11-3 to TRBJ2-2; tentatively, D is TRBD2 (6 bases). CDR1 and CDR2 (germline): SGHNT, YENEEA. The CDR3 is made up of 14 amino acids. V gave up 4 bases and J gave up 4 bases, with 10 bases separating them. The chain's CDR3 is CASSSRDGTGELFF. Here the CDR3 DNA reads TGTGCCAGCAGCTCGCGGGACGGCACCGGGGAGCTGTTTTTT.

The V and J genes are TRBV2 and TRBJ1-1; TRBD1 is a possible D gene (5 bases). Germline V gene lookup returns CDR1 SNHLY and CDR2 FYNNEI. V lost 2 bases to trimming and J lost 3 bases, with 22 bases between them. This CDR3 region has 18 residues. CDR3 region: CASSELAWGGEEDTEAFF. The CDR3 coding sequence is TGTGCCAGCAGTGAATTGGCCTGGGGAGGGGAGGAGGACACTGAAGCTTTCTTT.

This chain joins TRBV6-1 and TRBJ1-2; possible D gene TRBD1, 6 bases. The germline gives CDR1 MNHNS, CDR2 SASEGT. CDR3 length: 15 amino acids. Trimming stripped 0 bases from V and 4 bases from J, with 12 bases between. The CDR3 spells CASSEANRAGYGYTF. As DNA, the CDR3 is TGTGCCAGCAGTGAAGCAAACAGGGCGGGCTATGGCTACACCTTC.

The chain uses TRBV2 and TRBJ2-5, with D perhaps matching TRBD1 (6 bases). This CDR3 is 13 amino acids long. Germline V gene data show CDR1 as SNHLY and CDR2 as FYNNEI. The V and J ends lost 8 bases and 2 bases respectively, with 12 bases between them. CDR3 in DNA: TGTGCCAGCTCTTGGACAGTACAAGAGACCCAGTACTTC. Translated, it gives CASSWTVQETQYF.

The rearrangement joins TRBV11-2 to TRBJ2-6; no clear D gene. The germline V gene encodes CDR1 SGHAT and CDR2 FQNNGV. V lost 7 bases and J lost 0, with 4 bases in between. The CDR3 is made up of 13 amino acids. CDR3: CASTFSGANVLTF. Written as DNA, the CDR3 is TGTGCCAGCACCTTCTCTGGGGCCAACGTCCTGACTTTC.

In regard to this clone: This same CDR3 is encoded by further DNA sequences in the sample. The rearrangement uses TRBV20-1 and TRBJ1-1; no clear D gene. In germline, CDR1 is DFQATT, CDR2 SNEGSKA (reference sequence). Trimming cost V 3 bases and J 5 bases, with 7 bases left between them. The CDR3 has 11 residues. This CDR3 reads CSASRDTEAFF. The DNA for the CDR3 is TGCAGTGCTAGTCGCGATACTGAAGCTTTCTTT.